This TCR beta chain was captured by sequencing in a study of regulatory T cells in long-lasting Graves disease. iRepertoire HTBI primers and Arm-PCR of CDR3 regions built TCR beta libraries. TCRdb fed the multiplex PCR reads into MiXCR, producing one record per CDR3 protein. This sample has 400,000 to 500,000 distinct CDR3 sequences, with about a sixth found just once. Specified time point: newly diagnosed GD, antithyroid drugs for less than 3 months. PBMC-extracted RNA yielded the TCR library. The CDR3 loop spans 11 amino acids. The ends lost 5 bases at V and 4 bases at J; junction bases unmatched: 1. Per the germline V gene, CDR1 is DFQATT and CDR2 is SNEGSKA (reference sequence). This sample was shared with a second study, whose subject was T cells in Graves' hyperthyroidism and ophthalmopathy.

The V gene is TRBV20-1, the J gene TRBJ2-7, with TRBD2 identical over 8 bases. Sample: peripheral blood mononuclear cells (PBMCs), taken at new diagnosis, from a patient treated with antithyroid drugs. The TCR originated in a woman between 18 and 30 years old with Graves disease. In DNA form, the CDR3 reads TGCAGTGCTGTAGCGGGATACGAGCAGTACTTC. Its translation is CSAVAGYEQYF.